This T cell receptor beta chain was identified during a study of a mutant IDH1 vaccine in newly diagnosed glioma. Assay used: immunoSEQ multiplex PCR; TCRdb lists only in-frame clones, some missing. Of about 62,000 clones listed, 89% are singletons. Per germline, CDR1 SNHLY and CDR2 FYNNEI. This CDR3 comprises 13 residues. V lost 6 bases, J lost 0 bases, and 6 bases lay in between. Time point meaning: week 11, during vaccination. Alongside topical imiquimod, each dose of vaccine comprised 300 ug of mutant IDH1 20-mer peptide. Comment on this clone: Its antigen is not known. Different DNA sequences within this sample yield the same CDR3.

This receptor was taken from a middle-aged man with glioma. The sample was PBMCs, taken from a glioma patient whose treatment included an IDH1 peptide vaccine. This rearrangement joins TRBV2 to TRBJ1-3; D unclear. CDR3 in amino acids: CASRGYSGNTIYF. The CDR3 DNA sequence: TGTGCCAGCAGAGGGTACTCTGGAAACACCATATATTTT. The variable domain in full, completed from reference TRBV2 and TRBJ1-3, reads EPEVTQTPSHQVTQMGQEVILRCVPISNHLYFYWYRQILGQKVEFLVSFYNNEISEKSEIFDDQFSVERPDGSNFTLKIRSTKLEDSAMYFCASRGYSGNTIYFGEGSWLTVV.